This T cell receptor (beta chain) was obtained from a study of T cell responses to AZD1222 COVID-19 vaccine. Study conclusions and caveats: Repertoire sampling was restricted to post-peak T cell response timepoints.

Turning to this clone: Its specificity is unknown.

V was pared by 3 bases and J by 0 bases, with 8 bases between. Per germline, CDR1 SGHAT and CDR2 FQDESV (reference sequence). There are 14 residues in the CDR3. Method: immunoSEQ multiplex PCR; TCRdb's copy keeps in-frame clones and lacks some. The sample shows fewer than 120,000 clones, about 94% of them seen only once. The genes are TRBV11-1 and TRBJ1-1; no clear D gene. The sequence came from an adult who received the AZD1222 COVID-19 vaccine. Here the sequenced sample was peripheral blood, taken 28 days after the second AZD1222 dose. This chain's CDR3 is CASSFGRLNTEAFF. CDR3 nucleotide sequence: TGTGCCAGCAGCTTTGGACGGCTGAACACTGAAGCTTTCTTT.